The subject of this entry is one TCR beta chain. Its antigen remains unknown. This entry comes from a study of brain T cells in children with intractable seizures. The study's findings and limits: Viral specificity was inferred only from CDR3 similarity; HCMV serostatus was unknown. Clones missing pre-surgery may reflect undersampling of that blood sample.

Profiled with immunoSEQ multiplex PCR; TCRdb holds only in-frame clones, not every one. The profile shows approximately 110,000 clones, under 95% of them singletons. The CDR3 length is 12 residues. With 3 bases removed from V and 5 bases from J, the gap between germline ends came to 5 bases. CDR1 is SGHTA and CDR2 is FQGNSA in the germline V gene. This clonotype was sampled from a boy under three years old with hemimegalencephaly and intractable seizures. The V call is TRBV7-2, the J call TRBJ1-5; D remains ambiguous. Source: peripheral blood, taken at surgery. The CDR3 loop is CASSFGDQPQHF. CDR3 coding DNA: TGTGCCAGCAGCTTCGGGGATCAGCCCCAGCATTTT.